This TCR beta chain was documented in a study of blood T cell repertoires in COVID-19. The table came from immunoSEQ multiplex PCR; TCRdb's copy has only in-frame clones and leaves some out. Of roughly 380,000 clones listed, almost 90% were seen once; the top ten hold approximately 1%. Allocation to cohorts depended on clinical history reported by the participants. Exposed participants came across a COVID-19 case within 2 weeks before study entry. Per germline, CDR1 SQVTM and CDR2 ANQGSEA. Trimming cost V 3 bases and J 8 bases; bases outside gene matches: 8. There are 14 residues in the CDR3. The TCR comes from a woman aged 30 to 39 who had been exposed to COVID-19. Sequencing input: PBMCs or T cells enriched from blood (not recorded which). This rearrangement joins TRBV29-1 to TRBJ2-1; 9 bases fit TRBD2. For the CDR3, the DNA is TGCAGCGTTGATTGGGTTAGCGGGAGACATGAGCAGTTCTTC. Translation: CSVDWVSGRHEQFF.